This T cell receptor (beta chain) was sequenced in a study of human T cells and chemical hapten exposure. Time point described: pre-sensitization, week 0. Documented treatment: therapeutic diphenylcyclopropenone sensitization with weekly scalp DPC. TCRdb analysed the RACE reads with MiXCR anew, one entry per CDR3 protein. The top ten hold 2% to 3% of the sample, which has about 380,000 distinct CDR3 sequences, roughly 4.6% seen once. In this sample, this clonotype turned up many times. Germline loops: CDR1 MNHEY, CDR2 SVGEGT. Deletions cut 10 bases from V and 1 base from J, with 16 bases between. This CDR3 has 14 residues.

The V and J genes are TRBV6-2 or TRBV6-3 and TRBJ1-1; D is perhaps TRBD1 (6 bases). The sample in question was whole blood, obtained in connection with sensitization to the hapten diphenylcyclopropenone (DPC). The clonotype originates from a woman in her forties or fifties with alopecia areata. Some clones in this sample may be carry-over from other donors' samples. This chain's CDR3 is CATKTPGQNTEAFF. The CDR3 bases are TGTGCCACCAAAACCCCGGGACAGAACACTGAAGCTTTCTTT.